These 20 T cell receptor beta chains originate from one sample sequenced in a study of blood T cell repertoires in COVID-19. Repertoires were generated with immunoSEQ multiplex PCR, while TCRdb's copy carries only in-frame clones and drops some. The sample has about 260,000 clones; over 70% are singletons. Sequencing was done on a sample of PBMCs or T cells enriched from blood (not recorded which). These receptors all come from a woman between 35 and 50 years old who had been exposed to COVID-19.

The rearrangement joins TRBV7-6 to TRBJ2-1; 7 positions agree with TRBD2. The CDR3 extends over 14 amino acids. Germline trimming cut 2 bases from V and 5 bases from J; bases unmatched to any gene: 3. Germline V gives CDR1 SGHVS, CDR2 FNYEAQ. CDR3 sequence (DNA): TGTGCCAGCAGCTTATGGCTAGCGGACAATGAGCAGTTCTTC. It encodes CASSLWLADNEQFF.

The chain uses TRBV18 and TRBJ2-2; 7 bases agree with TRBD1. CDR3 size: 17 residues. Germline V gene lookup returns CDR1 KGHSH and CDR2 LQKENI. With 2 bases clipped from V and 4 bases from J, the junction kept 10 bases outside the gene matches. In DNA form, the CDR3 reads TGTGCCAGCTCACCAAGTTCCGGGACAGCCCGCACCGGGGAGCTGTTTTTT. This sequence encodes CASSPSSGTARTGELFF. Looking up the rest from reference TRBV18 and TRBJ2-2 gives the full variable domain: NAGVMQNPRHLVRRRGQEARLRCSPMKGHSHVYWYRQLPEEGLKFMVYLQKENIIDESGMPKERFSAEFPKEGPSILRIQQVVRGDSAAYFCASSPSSGTARTGELFFGEGSRLTVL.

The V gene is TRBV28, the J gene TRBJ2-7, with 7 bases lining up with TRBD1. Germline V gives CDR1 MDHEN, CDR2 SYDVKM. V lost 6 bases, J lost 2 bases, and 7 bases stayed unmatched. This CDR3 region has 14 residues. CDR3 sequence (DNA): TGTGCCAGCAGGATGACAGGGAACCCCTACGAGCAGTACTTC. Its translation: CASRMTGNPYEQYF.

The V and J genes are TRBV25-1 and TRBJ2-7, with 9 positions matching TRBD1. Germline V gene lookup returns CDR1 MGHDK and CDR2 SYGVNS. Germline trimming cut 5 bases from V and 3 bases from J; bases unmatched to any gene: 5. The CDR3 is made up of 14 amino acids. Here the CDR3 reads CASSPGTGFYEQYF. The CDR3 nucleotides are TGTGCCAGCAGTCCCGGGACAGGGTTCTACGAGCAGTACTTC.

The chain carries TRBV11-3 and TRBJ2-2, with 7 bases identical to TRBD1. Germline-derived CDR1 and CDR2 are SGHNT and YENEEA. This CDR3 spans 15 amino acids. With 3 bases clipped from V and 7 bases from J, the junction kept 8 bases outside the gene matches. The CDR3 reads CASSFFGQGVGELFF. CDR3 bases: TGTGCCAGCAGCTTCTTTGGGCAGGGGGTCGGGGAGCTGTTTTTT.

V and J are TRBV28 and TRBJ1-3, with 9 bases lining up with TRBD1. The V and J ends lost 3 bases and 4 bases, in that order; junction bases with no gene match: 7. Germline lookup yields CDR1 MDHEN and CDR2 SYDVKM. The CDR3 is made up of 16 amino acids. Written as DNA, the CDR3 is TGTGCCAGCAGTTTGTTACAGGGGGCTGGAGGAAACACCATATATTTT. This translates into CASSLLQGAGGNTIYF.

The chain has TRBV9 and TRBJ1-2; possibly TRBD1 for D (5 bases). Trimming removed 3 bases at V and 2 bases at J, with 8 bases between. This CDR3 has 13 amino acids. Germline loops: CDR1 SGDLS, CDR2 YYNGEE. The CDR3 is CASSAGKNYGYTF. As DNA, the CDR3 is TGTGCCAGCAGCGCAGGGAAGAACTATGGCTACACCTTC. Using reference TRBV9 and TRBJ1-2 for the parts outside the CDR3, the full variable domain is DSGVTQTPKHLITATGQRVTLRCSPRSGDLSVYWYQQSLDQGLQFLIQYYNGEERAKGNILERFSAQQFPDLHSELNLSSLELGDSALYFCASSAGKNYGYTFGSGTRLTVV.

This rearrangement joins TRBV2 to TRBJ1-1; D is ambiguous. The V gene's germline CDR1 is SNHLY and CDR2 FYNNEI. The CDR3 is made up of 11 amino acids. Trimming left V 6 bases short and J 11 bases short, with 13 bases between. The CDR3 DNA follows: TGTGCCAGCAGGGCCCCCAGGTCGGCTTTCTTT. This codes for CASRAPRSAFF. Variable domain in full (rest from reference TRBV2 and TRBJ1-1): EPEVTQTPSHQVTQMGQEVILRCVPISNHLYFYWYRQILGQKVEFLVSFYNNEISEKSEIFDDQFSVERPDGSNFTLKIRSTKLEDSAMYFCASRAPRSAFFGQGTRLTVV.

This rearrangement joins TRBV11-2 to TRBJ2-3; 10 nucleotides agree with TRBD1. V was pared by 5 bases and J by 1 base, with 15 bases of the junction left unmatched. CDR1 and CDR2 from the germline V gene are SGHAT and FQNNGV. The CDR3 is made up of 19 amino acids. As DNA, the CDR3 is TGTGCCAGCAGCCGAAGGACAGGGGGTTTCAGTACAGGCACAGATACGCAGTATTTT. Its translation is CASSRRTGGFSTGTDTQYF.

The chain employs TRBV5-8 and TRBJ1-2; 9 bases agree with TRBD1. Trimming at V came to 4 bases and at J to 4 bases, leaving 5 bases not matched to a gene. This CDR3 is built from 14 residues. Looked up from germline, CDR1 is SGHTS and CDR2 is YDEGEE. CDR3 in amino acids: CASSIGTGIYGYTF. The CDR3 region has the DNA TGTGCCAGCAGCATCGGGACAGGGATCTATGGCTACACCTTC.

This clone was detected a few times. This chain joins TRBV28 and TRBJ1-1; 8 positions agree with TRBD1. This CDR3 has 15 amino acids. Unmatched junction bases numbered 13, after V lost 7 bases and J lost 6 bases. Germline lookup yields CDR1 MDHEN and CDR2 SYDVKM. CDR3 amino acids: CASTVIQTGGPEAFF. The CDR3 coding sequence is TGTGCCAGCACCGTAATCCAAACAGGGGGACCTGAAGCTTTCTTT.

The chain has TRBV6-1 and TRBJ1-6, with 10 bases that match TRBD1. Per germline, CDR1 MNHNS and CDR2 SASEGT. The J segment lost 1 base and the V segment lost 4 bases, leaving 7 bases of the junction unmatched. The CDR3 consists of 18 residues. The CDR3 is CASSGWDRGLSYNSPLHF. The CDR3 DNA is TGTGCCAGCAGTGGTTGGGACAGGGGTCTATCCTATAATTCACCCCTCCACTTT.

The genes are TRBV15 and TRBJ1-5; D unclear. The CDR3 consists of 15 residues. Between the trimmed V and J ends, which lost 0 bases and 5 bases, there was a span of 11 bases. Per the germline V gene, CDR1 is LNHNV and CDR2 is YYDKDF (reference sequence). The CDR3 sequence: CATSRDWVGDQPQHF. The CDR3 nucleotides are TGTGCCACCAGCAGAGATTGGGTAGGAGATCAGCCCCAGCATTTT.

The rearrangement uses TRBV9 and TRBJ2-1; 9 nucleotides match TRBD2. Germline V gene sequence: CDR1 SGDLS, CDR2 YYNGEE. Unmatched junction bases numbered 7, after V lost 3 bases and J lost 3 bases. There are 16 residues in the CDR3. DNA for the CDR3: TGTGCCAGCAGCGAGAGACTAGCGGCAGACTACAATGAGCAGTTCTTC. It is translated as CASSERLAADYNEQFF.

The rearrangement links TRBV19 to TRBJ1-1; no clear D gene. This CDR3 spans 15 amino acids. Germline lookup yields CDR1 LNHDA and CDR2 SQIVND (reference sequence). V shed 6 bases and J shed 6 bases, with 20 bases lying between them. CDR3 residues: CASSHRASLSAEAFF. In DNA, the CDR3 is TGTGCCAGTAGCCACAGAGCAAGTCTATCCGCTGAAGCTTTCTTT. Based on the CDR3 plus reference TRBV19 and TRBJ1-1, the full variable domain is DGGITQSPKYLFRKEGQNVTLSCEQNLNHDAMYWYRQDPGQGLRLIYYSQIVNDFQKGDIAEGYSVSREKKESFPLTVTSAQKNPTAFYLCASSHRASLSAEAFFGQGTRLTVV.

This chain uses TRBV9 with TRBJ1-1, with D perhaps TRBD1 (5 bases). This CDR3 is 14 amino acids long. Germline CDR1 SGDLS, CDR2 YYNGEE. V gave up 0 bases and J gave up 3 bases, with 9 bases separating them. The CDR3 here is CASSVAPRDTEAFF. The CDR3 DNA follows: TGTGCCAGCAGCGTAGCACCCAGGGACACTGAAGCTTTCTTT.

Only one count was recorded for this clone. CDR3 loop: CASSNRYLYGYTF. The CDR3 nucleotides are TGTGCCAGCAGTAACAGGTACCTCTATGGCTACACCTTC. The V gene is TRBV2, the J gene TRBJ1-2; tentatively, D is TRBD1 (5 bases). Deletions cut 5 bases from V and 4 bases from J, with 11 bases between. This CDR3 is 13 amino acids long. CDR1 and CDR2 (germline): SNHLY, FYNNEI.

V gene TRBV2 combines with J gene TRBJ2-5, with D uncertain. The V gene lost 7 bases and the J gene lost 5 bases, with 11 bases spanning the gap. This CDR3 contains 12 residues. Germline-derived CDR1 and CDR2 are SNHLY and FYNNEI. CDR3 DNA sequence: TGTGCCAGCAACGCTAGAGCGGAGACCCAGTACTTC. Translating it yields CASNARAETQYF.

For the CDR3, the DNA is TGTGCCAGCAAGTCAGACACCTACGAGCAGTACTTC. It is translated as CASKSDTYEQYF. The genes are TRBV2 and TRBJ2-7, with unresolved D. Germline V gives CDR1 SNHLY, CDR2 FYNNEI. The CDR3 has 12 residues. Trimming took off 7 bases at V and 2 bases at J, with 9 bases between the two ends.

V and J are TRBV7-8 and TRBJ1-2; D is uncertain. The CDR3 runs 17 residues. CDR1 is SGHVS, CDR2 FQNEAQ, per germline. Trimming took 3 bases from V and 4 from J, leaving 21 bases between them. Here the CDR3 reads CASSFDAEQSGFYGYTF. The DNA for the CDR3 is TGTGCCAGCAGCTTCGACGCGGAACAATCCGGATTCTATGGCTACACCTTC.